This TCR beta chain appears in the sequencing data of a study of PD-1 blockade in classical Hodgkin lymphoma. Study conclusions and caveats: It was reported that newly diagnosed patients had less baseline TCR diversity than healthy donors. Complete responders possessed baseline diversity comparable to newly diagnosed patients.

The time point was: cycle 4 day 1 (C4D1), after more than 5 weeks of nivolumab. Each and every patient relapsed after autologous stem cell transplantation, and patients got differing brentuximab vedotin exposure. Using magnetic negative selection, the CD4+ T cells were separated out of thawed PBMCs. The table came from immunoSEQ multiplex PCR; TCRdb's copy has only in-frame clones and leaves some out. The profile shows tens of thousands of clones, around 85% of them singletons. About this clone: Its antigen is as yet unknown.

The CDR3 length is 14 residues. CDR1 is MNHNS, CDR2 SASEGT, per germline. The V end lost 5 bases, the J end lost 3 bases, and 14 bases lay between the germline ends. The receptor's source is a human donor with classical Hodgkin lymphoma. Sample: CD4+ T cells from blood, taken before the fourth cycle of nivolumab. This rearrangement joins TRBV6-1 to TRBJ2-7; D unresolved. CDR3 sequence (DNA): TGTGCCAGCAGTCCCCATAGGTGGGTCTACGAGCAGTACTTC. It is translated as CASSPHRWVYEQYF.